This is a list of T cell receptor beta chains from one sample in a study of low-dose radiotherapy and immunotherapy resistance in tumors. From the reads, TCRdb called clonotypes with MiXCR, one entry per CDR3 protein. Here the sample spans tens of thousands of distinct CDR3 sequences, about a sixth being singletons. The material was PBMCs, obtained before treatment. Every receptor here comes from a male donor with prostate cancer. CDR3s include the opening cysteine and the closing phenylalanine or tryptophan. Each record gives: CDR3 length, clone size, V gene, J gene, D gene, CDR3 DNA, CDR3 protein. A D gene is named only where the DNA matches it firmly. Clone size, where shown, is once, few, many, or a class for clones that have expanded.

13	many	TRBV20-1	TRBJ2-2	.	TGCAGTGCTAGAGATGAGGGGGGGCGGGAGCTGTTTTTT	CSARDEGGRELFF
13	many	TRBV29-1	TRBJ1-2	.	TGCAGCGTTGAGGGGGGCGCAGACTATGGCTACACCTTC	CSVEGGADYGYTF
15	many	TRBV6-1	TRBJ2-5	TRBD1	TGTGCCAGCAGTGACGGGACAGGGGGACGGGAGACCCAGTACTTC	CASSDGTGGRETQYF
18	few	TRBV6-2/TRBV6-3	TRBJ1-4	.	TGTGCCAGCAGTTACCTATCCCCGGAGGGATCCGAGCATGAAAAACTGTTTTTT	CASSYLSPEGSEHEKLFF
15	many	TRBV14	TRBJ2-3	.	TGTGCCAGCAGCCAAGGTGCGGGCTACACAGATACGCAGTATTTT	CASSQGAGYTDTQYF
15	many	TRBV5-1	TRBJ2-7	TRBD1	TGCGCCAGCAGCGACCCGACAGGGAATGGGTACGAGCAGTACTTC	CASSDPTGNGYEQYF
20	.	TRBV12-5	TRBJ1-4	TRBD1	TGTGCTAGTGGTTTGGCCCTATACCGGGACAGGGCCACCTCTAATGAAAAACTGTTTTTT	CASGLALYRDRATSNEKLFF
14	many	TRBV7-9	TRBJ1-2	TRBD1	TGTGCCAGCAGCTTAGGACAGGGGGCAGGTGGCTACACCTTC	CASSLGQGAGGYTF
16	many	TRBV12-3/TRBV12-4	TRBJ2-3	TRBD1	TGTGCCAGCAGTTTATTTGGGACAGCCGGCACAGATACGCAGTATTTT	CASSLFGTAGTDTQYF
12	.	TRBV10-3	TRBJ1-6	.	TGTGCCATCAGTGAGGGCAGAGCACCCCTCCACTTT	CAISEGRAPLHF
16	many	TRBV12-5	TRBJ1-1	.	TGTGCTAGTGGTTTCATCCAGACCGTCATGAACACTGAAGCTTTCTTT	CASGFIQTVMNTEAFF
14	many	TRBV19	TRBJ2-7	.	TGTGCCAGTAGTCCCCGGCAGGGTTTCTGGGAGCAGTACTTC	CASSPRQGFWEQYF
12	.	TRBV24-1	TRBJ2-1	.	TGTGCCACCCAAGGCTCCTACAATGAGCAGTTCTTC	CATQGSYNEQFF
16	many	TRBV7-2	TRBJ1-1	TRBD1	TGTGCCAGCAACCCGGGACAGGGCCTTCTTTTTACTGAAGCTTTCTTT	CASNPGQGLLFTEAFF
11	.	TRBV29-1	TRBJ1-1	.	TGCAGCGCGTACAGGGACACTGAAGCTTTCTTT	CSAYRDTEAFF
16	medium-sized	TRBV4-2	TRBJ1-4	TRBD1	TGTGCCAGCAGCCAGGAGACCGGGACAGGGGAGGAAAAACTGTTTTTT	CASSQETGTGEEKLFF
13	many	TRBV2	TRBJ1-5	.	TGTGCCAGCAGTCGGACAAGCAATCAGCCCCAGCATTTT	CASSRTSNQPQHF